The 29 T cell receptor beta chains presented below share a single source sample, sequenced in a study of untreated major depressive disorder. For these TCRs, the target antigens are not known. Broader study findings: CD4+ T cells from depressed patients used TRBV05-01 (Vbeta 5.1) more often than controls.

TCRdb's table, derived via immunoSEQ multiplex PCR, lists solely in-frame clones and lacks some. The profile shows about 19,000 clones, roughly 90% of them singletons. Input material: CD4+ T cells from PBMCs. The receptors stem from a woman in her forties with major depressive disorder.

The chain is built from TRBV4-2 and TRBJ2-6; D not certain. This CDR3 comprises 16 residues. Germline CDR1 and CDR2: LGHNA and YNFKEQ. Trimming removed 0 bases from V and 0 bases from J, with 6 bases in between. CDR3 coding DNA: TGTGCCAGCAGCCAAGATCGCATCTCTGGGGCCAACGTCCTGACTTTC. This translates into CASSQDRISGANVLTF.

CDR3 DNA: TGCGCCAGCAGCTTCCTGTGGGGGGGAGGCCAAGAGACCCAGTACTTC. Protein product: CASSFLWGGGQETQYF. This chain uses TRBV5-1 with TRBJ2-5; TRBD2 matches at 7 bases. The CDR3 totals 16 residues. Germline-derived CDR1 and CDR2 are SGHRS and YFSETQ. V dropped 2 bases and J dropped 1; count of bases not matched to a gene: 8.

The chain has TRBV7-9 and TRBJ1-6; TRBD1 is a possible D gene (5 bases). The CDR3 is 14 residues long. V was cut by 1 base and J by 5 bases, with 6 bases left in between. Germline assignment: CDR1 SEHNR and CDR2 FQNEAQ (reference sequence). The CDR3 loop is CASSLGRDNSPLHF. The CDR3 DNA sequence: TGTGCCAGCAGCTTAGGCAGGGATAATTCACCCCTCCACTTT.

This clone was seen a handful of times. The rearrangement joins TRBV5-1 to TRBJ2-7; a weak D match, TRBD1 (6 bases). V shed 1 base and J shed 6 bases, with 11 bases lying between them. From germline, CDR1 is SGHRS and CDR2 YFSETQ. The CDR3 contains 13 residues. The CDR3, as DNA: TGCGCCAGCAGCTTGCGGACAGCTTCCGAGCAGTACTTC. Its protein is CASSLRTASEQYF.

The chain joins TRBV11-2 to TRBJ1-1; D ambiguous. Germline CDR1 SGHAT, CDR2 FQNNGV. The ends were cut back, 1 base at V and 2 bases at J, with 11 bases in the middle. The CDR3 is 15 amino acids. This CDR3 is CASSLARSRNTEAFF. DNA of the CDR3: TGTGCCAGCAGCTTAGCCAGGAGTCGAAACACTGAAGCTTTCTTT.

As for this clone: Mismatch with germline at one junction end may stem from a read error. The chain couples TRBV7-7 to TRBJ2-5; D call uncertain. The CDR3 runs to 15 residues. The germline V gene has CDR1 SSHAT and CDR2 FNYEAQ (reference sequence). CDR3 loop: CASSPGRTWQETQYF. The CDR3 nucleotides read TGTGCTAGCAGCCCCGGACGCACCTGGCAAGAGACCCAGTACTTC.

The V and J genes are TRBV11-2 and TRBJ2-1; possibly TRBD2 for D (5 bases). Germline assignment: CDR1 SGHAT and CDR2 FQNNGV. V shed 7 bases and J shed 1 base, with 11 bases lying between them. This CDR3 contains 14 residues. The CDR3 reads CASTLSGSYNEQFF. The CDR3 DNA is TGTGCCAGCACCCTATCGGGATCCTACAATGAGCAGTTCTTC.

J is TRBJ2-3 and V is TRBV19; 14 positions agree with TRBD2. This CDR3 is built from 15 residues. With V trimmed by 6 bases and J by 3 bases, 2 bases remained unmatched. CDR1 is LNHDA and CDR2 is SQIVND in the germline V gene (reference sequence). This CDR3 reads CASRGLAGATDTQYF. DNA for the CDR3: TGTGCCAGTAGGGGACTAGCGGGGGCTACAGATACGCAGTATTTT.

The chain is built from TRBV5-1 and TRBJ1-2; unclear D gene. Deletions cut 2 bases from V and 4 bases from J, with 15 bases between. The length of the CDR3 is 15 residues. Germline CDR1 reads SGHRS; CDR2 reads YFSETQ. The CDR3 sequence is CASSFRANPLYGYTF. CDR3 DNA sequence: TGCGCCAGCAGCTTTAGGGCCAACCCCCTCTATGGCTACACCTTC.

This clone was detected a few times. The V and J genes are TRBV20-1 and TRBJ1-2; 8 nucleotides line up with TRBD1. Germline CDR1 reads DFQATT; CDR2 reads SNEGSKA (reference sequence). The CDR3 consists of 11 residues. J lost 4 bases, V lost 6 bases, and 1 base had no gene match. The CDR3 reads CSATGGYGYTF. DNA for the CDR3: TGCAGTGCCACAGGGGGCTATGGCTACACCTTC.

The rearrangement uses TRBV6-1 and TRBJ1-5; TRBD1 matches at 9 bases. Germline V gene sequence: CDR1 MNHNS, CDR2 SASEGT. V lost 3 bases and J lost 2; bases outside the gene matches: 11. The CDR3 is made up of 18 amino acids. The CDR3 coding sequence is TGTGCCAGCAGTGATACAGGGGGCCGTACGAGGGGCAATCAGCCCCAGCATTTT. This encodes CASSDTGGRTRGNQPQHF.

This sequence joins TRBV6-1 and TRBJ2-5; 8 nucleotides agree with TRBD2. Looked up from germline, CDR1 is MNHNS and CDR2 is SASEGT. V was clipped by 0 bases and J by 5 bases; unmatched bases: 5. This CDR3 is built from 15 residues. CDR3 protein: CASSEAQRGWETQYF. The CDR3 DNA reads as TGTGCCAGCAGTGAAGCTCAGCGGGGGTGGGAGACCCAGTACTTC.

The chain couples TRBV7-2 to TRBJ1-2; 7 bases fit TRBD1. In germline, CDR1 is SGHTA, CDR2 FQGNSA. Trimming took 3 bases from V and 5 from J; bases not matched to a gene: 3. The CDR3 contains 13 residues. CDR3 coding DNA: TGTGCCAGCAGCTTCGGGACAGCGTATGGCTACACCTTC. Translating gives CASSFGTAYGYTF.

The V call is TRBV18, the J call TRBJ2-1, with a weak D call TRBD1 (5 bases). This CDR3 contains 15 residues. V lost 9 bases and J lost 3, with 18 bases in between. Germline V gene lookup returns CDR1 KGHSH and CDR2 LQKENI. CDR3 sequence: CASLQPGQGYNEQFF. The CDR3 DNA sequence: TGTGCCAGTCTGCAGCCCGGCCAGGGCTACAATGAGCAGTTCTTC.

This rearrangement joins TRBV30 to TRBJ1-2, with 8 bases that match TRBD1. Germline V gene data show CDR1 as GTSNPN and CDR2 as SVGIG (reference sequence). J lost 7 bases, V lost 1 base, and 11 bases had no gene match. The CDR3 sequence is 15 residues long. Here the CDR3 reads CAWSGAGQVVSGYTF. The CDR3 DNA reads TGTGCCTGGAGTGGGGCGGGACAGGTTGTTTCTGGCTACACCTTC.

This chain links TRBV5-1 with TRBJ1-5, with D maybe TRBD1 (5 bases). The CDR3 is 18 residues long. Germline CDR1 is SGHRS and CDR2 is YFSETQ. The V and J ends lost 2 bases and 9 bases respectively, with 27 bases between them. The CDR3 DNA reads TGCGCCAGCAGCTTCCACGACGAAAAGGGGAGGGGAGGACGGCCCCAGCATTTT. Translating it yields CASSFHDEKGRGGRPQHF. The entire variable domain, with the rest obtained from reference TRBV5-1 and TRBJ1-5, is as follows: KAGVTQTPRYLIKTRGQQVTLSCSPISGHRSVSWYQQTPGQGLQFLFEYFSETQRNKGNFPGRFSGRQFSNSRSEMNVSTLELGDSALYLCASSFHDEKGRGGRPQHFGDGTRLSIL.

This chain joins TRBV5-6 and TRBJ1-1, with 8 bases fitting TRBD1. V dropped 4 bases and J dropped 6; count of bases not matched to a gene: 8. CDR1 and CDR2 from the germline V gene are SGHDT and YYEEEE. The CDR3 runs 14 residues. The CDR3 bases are TGTGCCAGCAGCCCTAGGACAGGGATCGCTGAAGCTTTCTTT. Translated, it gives CASSPRTGIAEAFF.

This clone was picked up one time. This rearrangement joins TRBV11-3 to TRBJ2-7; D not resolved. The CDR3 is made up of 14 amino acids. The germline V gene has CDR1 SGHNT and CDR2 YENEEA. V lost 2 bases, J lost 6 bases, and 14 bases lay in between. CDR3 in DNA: TGTGCCAGCAGCTTATCCTCGAAGGAGATCGAGCAGTACTTC. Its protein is CASSLSSKEIEQYF.

The CDR3 here is CASSLSAGQETQYF. The CDR3 DNA reads as TGTGCCAGCAGCTTATCGGCAGGGCAAGAGACCCAGTACTTC. The chain uses TRBV7-2 and TRBJ2-5; the D gene is possibly TRBD1 (5 bases). Germline values: CDR1 SGHTA, CDR2 FQGNSA. CDR3 size: 14 residues. V shed 2 bases and J shed 2 bases, with 9 bases lying between them.

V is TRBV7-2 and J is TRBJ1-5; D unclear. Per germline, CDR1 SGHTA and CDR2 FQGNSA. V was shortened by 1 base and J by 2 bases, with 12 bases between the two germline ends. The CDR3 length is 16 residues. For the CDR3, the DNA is TGTGCCAGCAGCTTAGTAGGGTCAGGCGGCAATCAGCCCCAGCATTTT. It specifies CASSLVGSGGNQPQHF.

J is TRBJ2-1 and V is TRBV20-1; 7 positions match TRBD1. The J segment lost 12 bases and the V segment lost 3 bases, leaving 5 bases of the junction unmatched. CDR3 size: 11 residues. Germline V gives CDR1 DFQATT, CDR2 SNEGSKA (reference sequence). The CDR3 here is CSASTGATQFF. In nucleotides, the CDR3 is TGCAGTGCTAGTACAGGGGCAACGCAGTTCTTC.

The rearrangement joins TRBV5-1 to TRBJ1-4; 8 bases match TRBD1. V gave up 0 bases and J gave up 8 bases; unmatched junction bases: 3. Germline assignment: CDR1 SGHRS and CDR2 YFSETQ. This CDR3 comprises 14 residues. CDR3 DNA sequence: TGCGCCAGCAGCTTGGGGACAGGGTTCGAAAAACTGTTTTTT. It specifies CASSLGTGFEKLFF.

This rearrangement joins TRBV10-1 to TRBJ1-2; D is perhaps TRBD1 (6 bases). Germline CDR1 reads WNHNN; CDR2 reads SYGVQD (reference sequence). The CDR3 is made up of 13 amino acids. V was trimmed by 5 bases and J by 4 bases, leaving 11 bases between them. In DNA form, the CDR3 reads TGCGCCAGCAGTCCACAGGGAACCTATGGCTACACCTTC. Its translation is CASSPQGTYGYTF.

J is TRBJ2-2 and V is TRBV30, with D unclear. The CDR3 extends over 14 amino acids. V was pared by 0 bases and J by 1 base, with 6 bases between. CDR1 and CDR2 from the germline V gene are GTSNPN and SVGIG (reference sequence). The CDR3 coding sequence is TGTGCCTGGAGTGTACGTAGGAACACCGGGGAGCTGTTTTTT. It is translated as CAWSVRRNTGELFF.

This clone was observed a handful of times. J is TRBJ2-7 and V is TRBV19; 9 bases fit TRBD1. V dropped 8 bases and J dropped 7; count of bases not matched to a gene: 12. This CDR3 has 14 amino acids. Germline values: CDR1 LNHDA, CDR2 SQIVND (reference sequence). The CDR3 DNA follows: TGTGCCAGTTTCTGGGACAGGGACTCTTGGGAGCAGTACGTC. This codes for CASFWDRDSWEQYV.

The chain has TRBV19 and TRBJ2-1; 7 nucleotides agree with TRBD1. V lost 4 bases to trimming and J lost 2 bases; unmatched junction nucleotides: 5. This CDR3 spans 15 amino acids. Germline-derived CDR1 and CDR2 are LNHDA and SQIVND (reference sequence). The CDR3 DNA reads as TGTGCCAGTAGTACCGGGACAGCAGCCTACAATGAGCAGTTCTTC. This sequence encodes CASSTGTAAYNEQFF.

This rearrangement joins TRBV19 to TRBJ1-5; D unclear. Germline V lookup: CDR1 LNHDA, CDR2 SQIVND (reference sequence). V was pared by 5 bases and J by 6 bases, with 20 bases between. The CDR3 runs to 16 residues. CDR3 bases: TGTGCCAGTAGTGCCTCCGGGCCAGCGCACGGTCAGCCCCAGCATTTT. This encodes CASSASGPAHGQPQHF.

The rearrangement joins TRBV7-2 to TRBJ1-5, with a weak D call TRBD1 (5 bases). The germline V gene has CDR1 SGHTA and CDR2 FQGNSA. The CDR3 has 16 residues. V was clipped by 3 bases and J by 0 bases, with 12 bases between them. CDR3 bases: TGTGCCAGCAGCTTGGGGCGGGATTATAGCAATCAGCCCCAGCATTTT. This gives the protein CASSLGRDYSNQPQHF. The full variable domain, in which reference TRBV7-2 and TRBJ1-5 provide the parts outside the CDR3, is GAGVSQSPSNKVTEKGKDVELRCDPISGHTALYWYRQSLGQGLEFLIYFQGNSAPDKSGLPSDRFSAERTGGSVSTLTIQRTQQEDSAVYLCASSLGRDYSNQPQHFGDGTRLSIL.

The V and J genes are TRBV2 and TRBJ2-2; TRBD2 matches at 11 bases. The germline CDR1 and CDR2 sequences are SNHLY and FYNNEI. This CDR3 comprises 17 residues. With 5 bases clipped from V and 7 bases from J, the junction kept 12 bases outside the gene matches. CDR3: CASSLRRLAGGYGELFF. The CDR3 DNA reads TGTGCCAGCAGTCTACGAAGGCTAGCGGGGGGATACGGGGAGCTGTTTTTT.